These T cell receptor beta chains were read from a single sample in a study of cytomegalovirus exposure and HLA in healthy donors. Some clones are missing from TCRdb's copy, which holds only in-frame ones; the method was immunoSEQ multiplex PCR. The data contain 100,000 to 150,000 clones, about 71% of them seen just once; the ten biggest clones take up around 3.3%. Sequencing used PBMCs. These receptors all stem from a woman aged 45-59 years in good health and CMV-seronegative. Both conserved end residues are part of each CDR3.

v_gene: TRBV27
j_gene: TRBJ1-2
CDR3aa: CASSPPNREGGYTF

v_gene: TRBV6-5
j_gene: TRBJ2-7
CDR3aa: CANSVLAGGLEEQYF

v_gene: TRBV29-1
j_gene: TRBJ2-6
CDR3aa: CSVSAGLTARSGANVLTF

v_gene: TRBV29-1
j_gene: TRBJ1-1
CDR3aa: CSVGGLNTEAFF

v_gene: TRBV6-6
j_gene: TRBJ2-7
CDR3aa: CASSGQGISEQYF

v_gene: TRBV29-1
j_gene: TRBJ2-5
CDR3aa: CSVERGTGPTQETQYF

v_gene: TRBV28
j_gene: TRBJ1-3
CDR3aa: CASSPPAGPGNTIYF

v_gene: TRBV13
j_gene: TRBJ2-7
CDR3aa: CASSLGPPSEQYF

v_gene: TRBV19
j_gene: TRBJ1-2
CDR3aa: CASSTGSHGYTF

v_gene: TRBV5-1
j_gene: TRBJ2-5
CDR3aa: CASSSGTSGRAGETQYF

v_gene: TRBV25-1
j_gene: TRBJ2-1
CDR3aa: CASSEYRGAEYNEQFF

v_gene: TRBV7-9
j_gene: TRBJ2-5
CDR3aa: CASSLFLRQQEAQYF

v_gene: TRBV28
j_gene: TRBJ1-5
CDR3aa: CASVKLRTGLNQPQHF

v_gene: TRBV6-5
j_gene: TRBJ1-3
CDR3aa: CASSYRGSSGNTIYF

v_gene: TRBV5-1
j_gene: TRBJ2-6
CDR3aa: CASSQLAPGANVLTF

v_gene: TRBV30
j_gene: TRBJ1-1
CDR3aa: CAWSLAGTLNTEAFF

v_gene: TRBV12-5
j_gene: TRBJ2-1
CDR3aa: CASGTQVNEQFF

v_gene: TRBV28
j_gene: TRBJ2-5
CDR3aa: CASSPRLGLMAQYF

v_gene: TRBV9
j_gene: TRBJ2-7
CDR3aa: CASSVALADSYEQYF

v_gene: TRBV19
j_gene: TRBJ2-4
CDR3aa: CASTALGGVQYF

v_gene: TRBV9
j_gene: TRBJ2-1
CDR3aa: CASSGSAYNEQFF

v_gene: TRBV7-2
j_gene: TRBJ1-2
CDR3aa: CASSKGQGYGYTF

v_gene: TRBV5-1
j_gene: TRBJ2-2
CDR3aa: CASSPGQGVGELFF

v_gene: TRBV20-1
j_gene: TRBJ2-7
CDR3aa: CSAFSGYEQYF

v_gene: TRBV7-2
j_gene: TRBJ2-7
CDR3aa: CASSYTAGGPYEQYF

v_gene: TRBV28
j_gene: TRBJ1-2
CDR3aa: CASTGQGLYGYTF

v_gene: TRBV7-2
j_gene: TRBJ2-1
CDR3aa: CASSSAPAEYNEQFF

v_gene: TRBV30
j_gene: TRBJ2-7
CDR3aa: CACRRGGGGGYEQYF

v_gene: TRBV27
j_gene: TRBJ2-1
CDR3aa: CATKERYNEQFF

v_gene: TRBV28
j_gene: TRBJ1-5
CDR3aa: CASSLAGLEQPQHF

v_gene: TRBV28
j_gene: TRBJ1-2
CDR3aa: CASSFHSMTANYGYTF

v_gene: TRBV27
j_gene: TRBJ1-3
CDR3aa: CASSFESSGNTIYF

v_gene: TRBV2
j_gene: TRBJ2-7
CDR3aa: CASNLGTGREQYF

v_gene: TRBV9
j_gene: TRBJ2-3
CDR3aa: CASSVAGTDTQYF

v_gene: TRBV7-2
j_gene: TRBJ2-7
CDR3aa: CASSLTSGTGFYEQYF

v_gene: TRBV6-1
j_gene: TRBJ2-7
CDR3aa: CASSEGVAEREQYF

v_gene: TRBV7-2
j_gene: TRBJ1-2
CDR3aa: CASSFGVAANYGYTF

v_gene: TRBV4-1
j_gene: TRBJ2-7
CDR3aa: CASSRLRTSFDEQYF

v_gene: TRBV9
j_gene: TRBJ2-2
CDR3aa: CASSVVPPAGGIVGELFF

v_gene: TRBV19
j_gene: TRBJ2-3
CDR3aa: CASSKRTGTGVSTDTQYF

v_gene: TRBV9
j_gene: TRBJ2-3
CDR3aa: CASSAIGQGTDTQYF

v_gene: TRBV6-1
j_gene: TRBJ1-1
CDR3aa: CASSRGAGGTEAFF

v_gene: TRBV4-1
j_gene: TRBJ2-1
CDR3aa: CASSQARGEQFF

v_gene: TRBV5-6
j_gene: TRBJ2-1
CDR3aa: CASSPQTGLSYNEQFF

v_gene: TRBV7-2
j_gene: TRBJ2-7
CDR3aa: CASSFSDSRSYEQYF

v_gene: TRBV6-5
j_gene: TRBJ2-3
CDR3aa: CASSPRNFGSDTQYF

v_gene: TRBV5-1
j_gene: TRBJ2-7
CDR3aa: CASSPGQTYEQYF

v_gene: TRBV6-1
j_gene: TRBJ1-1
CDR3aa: CASRGGVGENTEAFF

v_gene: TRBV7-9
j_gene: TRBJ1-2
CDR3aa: CASSPLDREGGYTF

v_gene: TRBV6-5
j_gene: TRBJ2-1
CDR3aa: CASSSGLAVSNEQFF

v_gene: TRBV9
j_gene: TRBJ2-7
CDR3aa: CASSAGTGSHEQYF

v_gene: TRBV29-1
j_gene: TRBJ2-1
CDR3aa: CSVVSGGGEQFF

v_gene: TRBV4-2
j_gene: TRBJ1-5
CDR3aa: CASSQEAPTTGGNQPQHF